A selection of T cell receptor beta chains follows, all from one sample in a study of blood T cell repertoires in COVID-19. Data came from immunoSEQ multiplex PCR; TCRdb stores just in-frame clones and leaves some out. The sample includes under 250,000 clones, more than 70% of them seen just once. Sequenced sample: peripheral blood. The source is a man in his forties or fifties with active or convalescent COVID-19. Both conserved end residues are part of each CDR3. D genes are given only for firm matches.

NA TRBV30 CAWSPGSGNTIYF
NA TRBV6-5 CASSFPVRNTIYF
TRBD1 TRBV2 CASSKTGTGGGYGYTF
NA TRBV7-8 CASGALANYGYTF
TRBD2 TRBV4-1 CASSQAASGGNNEQFF
NA TRBV19 CASSMGGSGATGYTF
TRBD1 TRBV28 CASSQQSGQRGYTF
NA TRBV6-5 CATSTATNYGYTF
NA TRBV7-6 CASSPVDGGTYEQYF
NA TRBV5-1 CASSLVVGAPEAFF
TRBD1 TRBV6-5 CASRRDSGYTEAFF
TRBD2 TRBV7-2 CASSLVAGGPSDTQYF
TRBD1 TRBV28 CASSPGTVYGYTF
NA TRBV21-1 CASSKRQSYEQYF